The 25 T cell receptor beta chains reported below all come from one sample, sequenced in a study of immune heterogeneity within non-small cell lung tumors. Multiplex PCR with 32 V and 13 J primers amplified TCR beta CDR3. One entry per CDR3 protein, called by TCRdb with MiXCR from the multiplex PCR reads. The table includes roughly 10,000 distinct CDR3 sequences, under 25% detected once. Samples each supplied about 600 ng of bulk tumor genomic DNA as template. During surgery, several far-apart biopsies were obtained from every primary tumor. The patients were newly diagnosed with non-small cell lung cancer, had not been treated, and had curative surgery. The source material was lung tumor tissue. These receptors all come from a man aged 60-69 years with non-small cell lung cancer.

By sample fraction, this clonotype is medium-sized (0.01 to 0.1%). V usage is TRBV12-3 or TRBV12-4 and J usage is TRBJ1-4, with 8 bases lining up with TRBD1. Trimming took 6 bases from V and 6 from J; bases not matched to a gene: 15. The CDR3 spans 17 residues. The CDR3 reads CASSLGQGPSGYEKLFF. The DNA of the CDR3 is TGTGCCAGCAGCCTAGGACAGGGCCCCTCAGGTTATGAAAAACTGTTTTTT.

This chain uses TRBV12-3 or TRBV12-4 with TRBJ2-3; D tentatively reads TRBD1 or TRBD2 (5 bases each). This CDR3 contains 14 residues. V gave up 6 bases and J gave up 0 bases, with 10 bases separating them. CDR3 coding DNA: TGTGCCAGCAGGTGGGGGAGTAGCACAGATACGCAGTATTTT. It specifies CASRWGSSTDTQYF.

This chain uses TRBV30 with TRBJ2-1; TRBD2 is a possible D gene (5 bases). This CDR3 spans 15 amino acids. Germline CDR1 is GTSNPN and CDR2 is SVGIG (reference sequence). V lost 4 bases and J 0 bases, leaving 13 bases between the germline ends. CDR3 protein: CAWMGWEHSYNEQFF. In nucleotides, the CDR3 is TGTGCCTGGATGGGGTGGGAGCACTCCTACAATGAGCAGTTCTTC.

Points on this clonotype: This may be a read error: a much more frequent sequence differs by one nucleotide. The chain uses TRBV30 and TRBJ1-1; no definite D call. The germline gives CDR1 GTSNPN, CDR2 SVGIG (reference sequence). The CDR3 contains 12 residues. CDR3 residues: CSWSVTGTEAFF. The CDR3 DNA follows: TGTTCCTGGAGTGTGACGGGTACTGAAGCTTTCTTT. The complete variable domain, with remaining parts taken from reference TRBV30 and TRBJ1-1, reads SQTIHQWPATLVQPVGSPLSLECTVEGTSNPNLYWYRQAAGRGLQLLFYSVGIGQISSEVPQNLSASRPQDRQFILSSKKLLLSDSGFYLCSWSVTGTEAFFGQGTRLTVV.

The CDR3 region is CASSQPGTGSRYTQYF. The CDR3 DNA follows: TGTGCCAGCAGCCAACCCGGGACAGGTAGTAGATATACGCAGTATTTT. The genes are TRBV14 and TRBJ2-3, with 8 positions matching TRBD1. CDR3 length: 16 residues. Trimming removed 2 bases from V and 7 bases from J; junction bases left unmatched: 11. Germline V CDR1 and CDR2: SGHDN, FVKESK.

A few counts support this clonotype. Relative to the germline gene, one junction end is altered; a read error may explain this. This chain links TRBV30 with TRBJ1-1, with D maybe TRBD1 (6 bases). The CDR3 totals 14 residues. CDR1 GTSNPN and CDR2 SVGIG come from the germline V gene (reference sequence). For the CDR3, the DNA is TGTGCCTGGAGGGGGGGGGTAAGGGACACTGAAGTTTTCTTT. This translates into CAWRGGVRDTEVFF.

V and J are TRBV7-6 and TRBJ2-7; 11 bases are shared with TRBD2. There are 16 residues in the CDR3. Germline V gene sequence: CDR1 SGHVS, CDR2 FNYEAQ. With V trimmed by 1 base and J by 0 bases, 2 bases remained unmatched. CDR3 coding DNA: TGTGCCAGCAGCTTAGGTAGCGGGGGGGTCTCCTACGAGCAGTACTTC. Protein product: CASSLGSGGVSYEQYF.

The rearrangement links TRBV5-6 to TRBJ2-6; D is possibly TRBD1 (5 bases). V lost 5 bases and J lost 2, with 11 bases in between. From germline, CDR1 is SGHDT and CDR2 YYEEEE. The CDR3 runs to 15 residues. The CDR3 loop is CASRLPTAGANVLTF. CDR3 bases: TGTGCCAGCAGACTCCCGACAGCTGGGGCCAACGTCCTGACTTTC.

In this sample, this clonotype turned up many times. The V call is TRBV11-1, the J call TRBJ2-1; D is possibly TRBD1 or TRBD2 (6 bases each). Trimming stripped 5 bases from V and 6 bases from J, with 17 bases between. Germline lookup yields CDR1 SGHAT and CDR2 FQDESV (reference sequence). The CDR3 contains 15 residues. The CDR3 DNA reads TGTGCCAGCAGCCCATTAGGGGGACTCAGCAATGAGCAGTTCTTC. It is translated as CASSPLGGLSNEQFF. The full variable domain, with the rest looked up from reference TRBV11-1 and TRBJ2-1, is EAEVAQSPRYKITEKSQAVAFWCDPISGHATLYWYRQILGQGPELLVQFQDESVVDDSQLPKDRFSAERLKGVDSTLKIQPAELGDSAMYLCASSPLGGLSNEQFFGPGTRLTVL.

By share of the sample, this clonotype is medium-sized. The J gene is TRBJ1-6, the V gene TRBV27, with a possible D match to TRBD1 (5 bases). Trimming stripped 0 bases from V and 9 bases from J, with 12 bases between. CDR3 length equals 15 residues. The germline V gene encodes CDR1 MNHEY and CDR2 SMNVEV (reference sequence). The CDR3 protein is CASSLSEDRLSPLHF. CDR3 nucleotide sequence: TGTGCCAGCAGTTTATCGGAAGACAGACTTTCACCCCTCCACTTT.

This chain links TRBV5-4 with TRBJ2-3; D unresolved. This CDR3 region has 14 residues. Trimming removed 4 bases at V and 0 bases at J, with 9 bases between. CDR1 and CDR2 from the germline V gene are SGHNT and YYREEE (reference sequence). The CDR3 DNA follows: TGTGCCAGCAGCCCTCGTGGTAGCACAGATACGCAGTATTTT. Amino acid sequence: CASSPRGSTDTQYF.

This clonotype has at least ten counts. This chain links TRBV12-3 or TRBV12-4 with TRBJ2-2; 8 nucleotides match TRBD2. CDR3 size: 13 residues. Trimming removed 8 bases from V and 6 bases from J; junction bases left unmatched: 5. The CDR3 region has the DNA TGTGCCAGCGAGACTAGCGAAGCCGGGGAGCTGTTTTTT. This encodes CASETSEAGELFF.

Many counts were recorded for this clonotype. The chain is built from TRBV18 and TRBJ1-4; D remains unclear. CDR3 length: 17 amino acids. Germline loops: CDR1 KGHSH, CDR2 LQKENI. The germline V and J ends were trimmed by 6 bases and 0 bases, with 17 bases remaining between them. This chain's CDR3 is CASSIDTRIATNEKLFF. The CDR3 DNA reads TGTGCCAGCTCCATTGACACTCGAATTGCAACTAATGAAAAACTGTTTTTT.

This clonotype is categorized as medium-sized (0.01 to 0.1%). The V and J genes are TRBV11-2 and TRBJ2-7; the D is unclear. Looked up from germline, CDR1 is SGHAT and CDR2 is FQNNGV. V lost 5 bases, J lost 3 bases, and 14 bases lay in between. The CDR3 spans 14 residues. CDR3 nucleotide sequence: TGTGCCAGCAGCCCCCTTGTGGTTGGCTACGAGCAGTACTTC. Translated, it gives CASSPLVVGYEQYF.

V usage is TRBV30 and J usage is TRBJ1-2; D might be TRBD1 (5 bases). Looked up from germline, CDR1 is GTSNPN and CDR2 is SVGIG (reference sequence). The CDR3 sequence is 14 residues long. Trimming took off 3 bases at V and 10 bases at J, with 21 bases between the two ends. For the CDR3, the DNA is TGTGCCTGGAGCGCCGCCATTCGACAGACTGCCTACACCTTC. Its protein product is CAWSAAIRQTAYTF.

By sample fraction, this clonotype is medium-sized. Here the CDR3 reads CSAEGGANRNEQFF. In DNA, the CDR3 is TGCAGTGCAGAAGGGGGGGCTAATCGGAATGAGCAGTTCTTC. The chain has TRBV20-1 and TRBJ2-1; TRBD2 is a possible D gene (7 bases). V was clipped by 6 bases and J by 7 bases, with 19 bases between them. The CDR3 is made up of 14 amino acids. Germline V CDR1 and CDR2: DFQATT, SNEGSKA (reference sequence).

The V call is TRBV20-1, the J call TRBJ2-7; D perhaps matches TRBD1 (6 bases). Germline CDR1 is DFQATT and CDR2 is SNEGSKA (reference sequence). The CDR3 totals 12 residues. V dropped 3 bases and J dropped 5 bases, with 11 bases sitting between them. The CDR3 sequence is CSARGASDEQYF. The CDR3 DNA is TGCAGTGCTAGGGGGGCCAGCGACGAGCAGTACTTC.

In its sample, this clonotype was seen a few times. This chain connects TRBV19 to TRBJ1-5, with no clear D. CDR1 is LNHDA, CDR2 SQIVND, per germline (reference sequence). V was pared by 4 bases and J by 2 bases, with 18 bases between. This CDR3 is built from 17 residues. CDR3 in DNA: TGTGCCAGTAGTAAACGAAGCGGGAGACGGGGCAATCAGCCCCAGCATTTT. This gives the protein CASSKRSGRRGNQPQHF.

The chain recombines TRBV20-1 with TRBJ2-1, with a tentative D call TRBD2 (6 bases). Trimming took 1 base from V and 12 from J, leaving 13 bases between them. The germline V gene encodes CDR1 DFQATT and CDR2 SNEGSKA (reference sequence). This CDR3 has 12 amino acids. CDR3 in DNA: TGCAGTGCTAGAGCTAACCCGGGACTGCAGTTCTTC. Its translation is CSARANPGLQFF.

In this sample, this clonotype turned up once. The chain recombines TRBV12-3 or TRBV12-4 with TRBJ2-3; 9 bases match TRBD2. V dropped 11 bases and J dropped 1; count of bases not matched to a gene: 7. There are 14 residues in the CDR3. CDR3 sequence: CAGNLAGGTDTQYF. In DNA, the CDR3 is TGTGCCGGCAATTTAGCGGGGGGCACAGATACGCAGTATTTT.

This clonotype was counted only a few times. CDR3 amino acids: CSARDGKGQFF. The DNA of the CDR3 is TGCAGTGCTAGAGATGGTAAAGGGCAGTTCTTC. The gene calls are TRBV20-1 and TRBJ2-1, with D uncertain. Looked up from germline, CDR1 is DFQATT and CDR2 is SNEGSKA (reference sequence). This CDR3 spans 11 amino acids. V lost 0 bases, J lost 12 bases, and 9 bases lay in between.

This clonotype came up a few times. The rearrangement joins TRBV30 to TRBJ1-1, with a weak D call TRBD1 (5 bases). The germline CDR1 and CDR2 sequences are GTSNPN and SVGIG (reference sequence). This CDR3 region has 12 residues. Trimming removed 4 bases at V and 4 bases at J, with 10 bases between. CDR3 DNA sequence: TGTGCCTGGATACAACAGGTCACTGAAGCTTTCTTT. Amino acids: CAWIQQVTEAFF.

On this clonotype: A much more abundant neighbour one base away suggests this may be a read error. V usage is TRBV7-3 and J usage is TRBJ2-7; the match to TRBD1 covers 8 bases. The CDR3 loop spans 14 amino acids. Germline CDR1 and CDR2: SGHTA and FQGTGA. This CDR3 reads CASSPGQGPYKQYF. The CDR3 DNA reads as TGTGCCAGCAGCCCTGGACAGGGCCCCTACAAGCAGTACTTC.

The rearrangement links TRBV4-1 to TRBJ2-4; 7 bases are shared with TRBD2. The CDR3 extends over 15 amino acids. CDR1 and CDR2 (germline): MGHRA, YSYEKL. The trim removed 4 bases at V and 8 bases at J, leaving 11 bases unmatched. The CDR3 loop reads CASSLNRGRADIQYF. The DNA of the CDR3 is TGCGCCAGCAGCCTTAATCGGGGGAGGGCCGACATTCAGTACTTC.

This clonotype was seen ten or more times. The chain joins TRBV20-1 to TRBJ1-1; no definite D call. Germline V CDR1 and CDR2: DFQATT, SNEGSKA (reference sequence). The CDR3 spans 11 residues. Trimming pared 3 bases from V and 6 bases from J, leaving 8 bases between. CDR3 protein: CSASAGAEAFF. CDR3 bases: TGCAGTGCTAGTGCTGGAGCTGAAGCTTTCTTT.